This T cell receptor beta chain was sequenced in a study of cytotoxic CD8 clonotypes in ibrutinib-treated CLL. Overall study context: The samples contained hundreds of thousands of productive templates on average. They also contained an average of approximately 94,000 productive rearrangements.

A note on this clone: The target antigen is unknown.

The method was immunoSEQ multiplex PCR; TCRdb's version includes in-frame clones alone and lacks a portion of them. The data show approximately 300,000 clones, roughly 79% seen once. The germline gives CDR1 SQVTM, CDR2 ANQGSEA. This CDR3 has 12 amino acids. The ends were cut back, 6 bases at V and 3 bases at J, with 12 bases in the middle. Study findings and constraints: Baseline clonality was higher than in age-matched healthy donors and moved in step with circulating CD8+ T-cell counts.

The receptor was isolated from a human donor with chronic lymphocytic leukemia. This chain links TRBV29-1 with TRBJ2-7; D not resolved. The sequences come from PBMCs, collected before ibrutinib treatment. CDR3 amino acids: CSVMTDFYEQYF. In nucleotides, the CDR3 is TGCAGCGTGATGACGGATTTCTACGAGCAGTACTTC.